The next 9 T cell receptor beta chains were all read from a single sample in a study of blood T cells in healthy people across ages. Together with a sample-barcoded 5' primer, a J-beta primer mix was included in a second PCR lasting about 7 to 12 cycles. TCRdb reprocessed the 5' RACE reads with MiXCR, giving one entry per CDR3 protein. The table shows fewer than 1 million distinct CDR3 sequences, with roughly 44% occurring only once. Sequencing input: blood. Receptors originate from a man in his sixties in good health.

The J gene is TRBJ1-1, the V gene TRBV4-1; D unresolved. Per germline, CDR1 MGHRA and CDR2 YSYEKL. Deletions cut 1 base from V and 0 bases from J, with 12 bases between. The CDR3 runs to 16 residues. The CDR3 sequence: CASSQVWGTMNTEAFF. The CDR3 DNA sequence: TGCGCCAGCAGCCAAGTTTGGGGTACCATGAACACTGAAGCTTTCTTT.

Concerning this clonotype itself: A much larger clone lies one base from this, so it may be a read error. The chain links TRBV28 to TRBJ2-7; possibly TRBD1 for D (6 bases). Per germline, CDR1 MDHEN and CDR2 SYDVKM. The CDR3 sequence is 12 residues long. Deletions cut 8 bases from V and 5 bases from J, with 13 bases between. As DNA, the CDR3 is TGTGCCAGCGGACAGTGGGCCCACGAGCAGTACTTC. This gives the protein CASGQWAHEQYF.

The rearrangement joins TRBV5-1 to TRBJ2-7; 9 bases map to TRBD1. With 4 bases clipped from V and 4 bases from J, the junction kept 6 bases outside the gene matches. Per the germline V gene, CDR1 is SGHRS and CDR2 is YFSETQ. CDR3 size: 14 residues. CDR3 region: CASSDTGGRYEQYF. In nucleotides, the CDR3 is TGCGCCAGCAGCGACACAGGGGGCAGGTACGAGCAGTACTTC.

This clonotype has a count of ten or more. This chain uses TRBV14 with TRBJ2-5, with 9 positions matching TRBD2. V shed 2 bases and J 11 bases; nucleotides not matched to a gene: 15. Germline V gene lookup returns CDR1 SGHDN and CDR2 FVKESK. The CDR3 has 16 residues. The CDR3 here is CASSQLRTSANNEQYF. CDR3 sequence (DNA): TGTGCCAGCAGCCAACTTAGGACTAGCGCAAACAATGAGCAGTACTTC.

The rearrangement links TRBV12-3 or TRBV12-4 to TRBJ2-1; TRBD2 matches 10 bases. J gave up 10 bases and V 6 bases, and 3 bases lay outside the gene matches. This CDR3 is 12 amino acids long. CDR3 sequence reads: CASRSTSGEQFF. CDR3 bases: TGTGCCAGCAGGTCGACTAGCGGGGAGCAGTTCTTC.

This chain joins TRBV5-1 and TRBJ2-7, with 10 bases lining up with TRBD2. The ends lost 6 bases at V and 1 base at J; junction bases unmatched: 7. Germline CDR1 SGHRS, CDR2 YFSETQ. The CDR3 covers 15 residues. This chain's CDR3 is CASTERGGSSYEQYF. The CDR3 DNA sequence: TGCGCCAGCACAGAGCGGGGGGGATCATCCTACGAGCAGTACTTC.

This clonotype has just a few counts. The chain recombines TRBV4-1 with TRBJ1-5; D gene uncertain. The CDR3 has 17 residues. V was cut by 2 bases and J by 3 bases, with 17 bases left in between. The V gene's germline CDR1 is MGHRA and CDR2 YSYEKL. This CDR3 is CASSQHGPSRVNQPQHF. In DNA, the CDR3 is TGCGCCAGCAGCCAACATGGGCCTTCGAGGGTCAATCAGCCCCAGCATTTT.

This clonotype was detected a few times. The chain recombines TRBV5-1 with TRBJ2-5, with TRBD1 identical over 7 bases. CDR1 and CDR2 (germline): SGHRS, YFSETQ. The CDR3 totals 15 residues. J lost 3 bases, V lost 4 bases, and 9 bases had no gene match. CDR3 amino acids: CASSTNSGTEETQYF. The CDR3 region has the DNA TGCGCCAGCAGCACTAACTCCGGGACAGAAGAGACCCAGTACTTC. The full variable domain, its missing parts supplied by reference TRBV5-1 and TRBJ2-5, is KAGVTQTPRYLIKTRGQQVTLSCSPISGHRSVSWYQQTPGQGLQFLFEYFSETQRNKGNFPGRFSGRQFSNSRSEMNVSTLELGDSALYLCASSTNSGTEETQYFGPGTRLLVL.

The chain combines TRBV12-3 or TRBV12-4 with TRBJ2-4, with D perhaps being TRBD1 or TRBD2 (5 bases each). V was pared by 6 bases and J by 13 bases, with 10 bases between. CDR3 size: 10 residues. The CDR3 loop reads CASSVGEQYF. The CDR3 nucleotides read TGTGCCAGCAGCGTGGGGGAGCAGTACTTC.